These T cell receptor beta chains were read from a single sample in a study of CD8 T cells in Susac syndrome. TCRdb independently ran MiXCR on the immunoSEQ multiplex PCR reads; one entry per CDR3 protein. The data contain about 150,000 distinct CDR3 sequences, approximately 93% of them singletons. Source material: CD4+ T cells from PBMCs. Receptor source: a human donor in good health. Both conserved end residues are trimmed from each CDR3. The D gene is left open where the match is weak. Clone sizes are given selectively: once, few, many, or a class where the clone is expanded.

j_gene: TRBJ1-2
abundance: once
v_gene: TRBV20-1
d_gene: TRBD1
len: 11
CDR3aa: SARDGGGGSGT

j_gene: TRBJ1-2
abundance: NA
v_gene: TRBV7-9
d_gene: TRBD1
len: 13
CDR3aa: ASSSGTGVDYGYT

j_gene: TRBJ2-1
abundance: NA
v_gene: TRBV6-5
d_gene: TRBD2
len: 13
CDR3aa: ASSLLAGGYNEQF

j_gene: TRBJ2-7
abundance: NA
v_gene: TRBV3-1
d_gene: NA
len: 12
CDR3aa: ASSQDLTGLVQY

j_gene: TRBJ2-1
abundance: NA
v_gene: TRBV12-3/TRBV12-4
d_gene: TRBD2
len: 14
CDR3aa: ASSSRLAGGPNEQF

j_gene: TRBJ1-2
abundance: NA
v_gene: TRBV20-1
d_gene: NA
len: 13
CDR3aa: SARDQGKNYYGYT

j_gene: TRBJ1-5
abundance: NA
v_gene: TRBV6-1
d_gene: NA
len: 11
CDR3aa: ASLKDSNQPQH

j_gene: TRBJ1-2
abundance: NA
v_gene: TRBV7-9
d_gene: NA
len: 11
CDR3aa: ASSTTGWDGYT

j_gene: TRBJ1-2
abundance: NA
v_gene: TRBV6-2/TRBV6-3
d_gene: TRBD1
len: 12
CDR3aa: ASALPGTGLGYT

j_gene: TRBJ2-7
abundance: NA
v_gene: TRBV20-1
d_gene: TRBD1
len: 12
CDR3aa: SARSTGLSDEQY

j_gene: TRBJ2-7
abundance: NA
v_gene: TRBV13
d_gene: TRBD1
len: 11
CDR3aa: ASRGRGSYEQY

j_gene: TRBJ2-7
abundance: NA
v_gene: TRBV15
d_gene: NA
len: 14
CDR3aa: ATSGGGFGDPYEQY

j_gene: TRBJ1-2
abundance: once
v_gene: TRBV6-5
d_gene: NA
len: 13
CDR3aa: ASSYSWGGNYGYT

j_gene: TRBJ1-2
abundance: NA
v_gene: TRBV30
d_gene: TRBD1
len: 11
CDR3aa: AWSEDRGYGYT

j_gene: TRBJ1-2
abundance: once
v_gene: TRBV28
d_gene: TRBD1
len: 10
CDR3aa: ASGDRDYGYT

j_gene: TRBJ1-2
abundance: NA
v_gene: TRBV4-2
d_gene: NA
len: 13
CDR3aa: ASSQAWGLLYGYT

j_gene: TRBJ2-3
abundance: once
v_gene: TRBV2
d_gene: NA
len: 10
CDR3aa: ASSESGDTQY

j_gene: TRBJ2-3
abundance: NA
v_gene: TRBV6-2/TRBV6-3
d_gene: NA
len: 10
CDR3aa: ASSETSNTQY

j_gene: TRBJ2-1
abundance: NA
v_gene: TRBV20-1
d_gene: TRBD2
len: 12
CDR3aa: SARRAGGRNEQF

j_gene: TRBJ2-7
abundance: few
v_gene: TRBV7-6
d_gene: TRBD1
len: 11
CDR3aa: ASSWDRVNEQY

j_gene: TRBJ2-1
abundance: NA
v_gene: TRBV19
d_gene: TRBD2
len: 12
CDR3aa: ASRGAGGPYEQF

j_gene: TRBJ2-2
abundance: once
v_gene: TRBV19
d_gene: TRBD2
len: 13
CDR3aa: ATTVPGLATGELF

j_gene: TRBJ2-1
abundance: NA
v_gene: TRBV12-3/TRBV12-4
d_gene: NA
len: 10
CDR3aa: ASDGPYNEQF

j_gene: TRBJ2-7
abundance: NA
v_gene: TRBV21-1
d_gene: NA
len: 11
CDR3aa: ASSKERGYEQY

j_gene: TRBJ2-2
abundance: NA
v_gene: TRBV15
d_gene: NA
len: 13
CDR3aa: ATSRALGMAGELF

j_gene: TRBJ2-7
abundance: NA
v_gene: TRBV19
d_gene: NA
len: 11
CDR3aa: ASSTYKSEEQY

j_gene: TRBJ2-1
abundance: NA
v_gene: TRBV4-1
d_gene: TRBD2
len: 14
CDR3aa: ASSQGPAGTSGEQF

j_gene: TRBJ1-5
abundance: NA
v_gene: TRBV18
d_gene: TRBD1
len: 14
CDR3aa: ASSPLDRDSQGPQH

j_gene: TRBJ2-3
abundance: NA
v_gene: TRBV15
d_gene: NA
len: 12
CDR3aa: ATSRNAGGDTQY

j_gene: TRBJ2-3
abundance: NA
v_gene: TRBV29-1
d_gene: NA
len: 11
CDR3aa: SVEGASTDTQY

j_gene: TRBJ2-7
abundance: NA
v_gene: TRBV6-6
d_gene: TRBD1
len: 14
CDR3aa: ASSYLGQDSSYEQY

j_gene: TRBJ2-1
abundance: NA
v_gene: TRBV3-1
d_gene: TRBD2
len: 16
CDR3aa: ASSPRASGLSSYNEQF

j_gene: TRBJ2-7
abundance: NA
v_gene: TRBV20-1
d_gene: TRBD2
len: 11
CDR3aa: SARGSGRYEQY

j_gene: TRBJ2-7
abundance: NA
v_gene: TRBV4-2
d_gene: NA
len: 13
CDR3aa: ASSQAWRRTYEQY

j_gene: TRBJ2-5
abundance: NA
v_gene: TRBV2
d_gene: NA
len: 13
CDR3aa: ASSEMASPQETQY

j_gene: TRBJ2-2
abundance: NA
v_gene: TRBV27
d_gene: NA
len: 13
CDR3aa: ASSPTWVNTGELF

j_gene: TRBJ2-3
abundance: once
v_gene: TRBV18
d_gene: TRBD2
len: 15
CDR3aa: ASSPPLLAGARNTQY

j_gene: TRBJ2-2
abundance: NA
v_gene: TRBV24-1
d_gene: NA
len: 15
CDR3aa: ATSDSGPGLLTGELF

j_gene: TRBJ1-2
abundance: NA
v_gene: TRBV5-4
d_gene: TRBD1
len: 12
CDR3aa: ASSTRQGSYGYT

j_gene: TRBJ2-7
abundance: NA
v_gene: TRBV20-1
d_gene: NA
len: 14
CDR3aa: SAVYRSPGVTYEQY

j_gene: TRBJ2-5
abundance: once
v_gene: TRBV28
d_gene: TRBD2
len: 14
CDR3aa: ASSLTGVGGQETQY

j_gene: TRBJ1-2
abundance: NA
v_gene: TRBV6-1
d_gene: NA
len: 12
CDR3aa: ATPRAGTNYGYT

j_gene: TRBJ1-1
abundance: NA
v_gene: TRBV4-2
d_gene: TRBD1
len: 12
CDR3aa: ASSQDRGGTEAF

j_gene: TRBJ2-2
abundance: NA
v_gene: TRBV30
d_gene: NA
len: 13
CDR3aa: AWSKGDWEPGELF

j_gene: TRBJ1-1
abundance: NA
v_gene: TRBV30
d_gene: NA
len: 11
CDR3aa: AWTLSSFTEAF

j_gene: TRBJ1-2
abundance: NA
v_gene: TRBV14
d_gene: TRBD1
len: 13
CDR3aa: ASSQEVGQFYGYT

j_gene: TRBJ1-2
abundance: NA
v_gene: TRBV30
d_gene: NA
len: 11
CDR3aa: AWRGGQNYGYT

j_gene: TRBJ1-1
abundance: NA
v_gene: TRBV18
d_gene: TRBD1
len: 13
CDR3aa: ASSKSRGGETEAF

j_gene: TRBJ1-1
abundance: NA
v_gene: TRBV6-2/TRBV6-3
d_gene: TRBD1
len: 12
CDR3aa: ASRGGGAGTEAF